This paragraph reports one TCR beta chain. Its matching antigen is unknown. The entry originates in a study of graft-versus-host responses after intestinal transplantation. Processing released intraepithelial and lamina propria lymphocytes from the graft tissue. The CDR3 length is 17 residues. The V gene end was trimmed by 1 base and the J gene end by 0 bases; junction bases not matched to a gene: 2. The germline V gene encodes CDR1 LNHDA and CDR2 SQIVND (reference sequence). Study results and limitations: Declines in HvG clones occurring early post-transplant were associated with peak circulating GvH clone levels. Some GvH clones appeared in ileal mucosa or blood before recipient bone marrow.

Sequenced by immunoSEQ multiplex PCR; TCRdb stores in-frame clones only, minus some. The repertoire holds thousands of clones, around four fifths seen once, with roughly a tenth in the top ten. The sample in question was ileum tissue, obtained about 130 days after transplant. This receptor was identified in a human patient who received an intestinal transplant, so some T cells may come from the graft donor. The chain links TRBV19 to TRBJ2-1; 11 bases map to TRBD2. The CDR3 DNA reads TGTGCCAGTAGTATAGTTACTAGCGGGAGCTCCTACAATGAGCAGTTCTTC. Protein sequence: CASSIVTSGSSYNEQFF.